One and the same sample provided the 14 T cell receptor beta chains below, sequenced in a study of CD8 T cells in ankylosing spondylitis. Points from the study as a whole: Seemingly distinctive of ankylosing spondylitis blood was a TCR beta motif formed by eight highly homologous variants.

MiXCR was run by TCRdb on the 5' RACE reads, yielding one entry per CDR3 protein. In the table there are 700,000 to 850,000 distinct CDR3 sequences, about an eighth of which are singletons. These receptors have no identified antigens. Sequencing was done on a sample of blood, either unsorted or a sorted T cell fraction (not recorded which). The receptors were gathered from a male donor with ankylosing spondylitis.

This clonotype was picked up a small number of times. V usage is TRBV7-6 and J usage is TRBJ1-1, with 12 bases identical to TRBD1. The CDR3 covers 19 residues. J lost 5 bases, V lost 2 bases, and 15 bases had no gene match. Looked up from germline, CDR1 is SGHVS and CDR2 is FNYEAQ. CDR3 nucleotides: TGTGCCAGCAGCTTAACTCTCCGGGACAGGGGGCGCGGAGGGACTGAAGCTTTCTTT. Translated, it gives CASSLTLRDRGRGGTEAFF.

The rearrangement links TRBV7-9 to TRBJ2-1; 7 positions agree with TRBD2. The CDR3 loop spans 16 amino acids. V was clipped by 5 bases and J by 7 bases; unmatched bases: 14. CDR1 and CDR2 (germline): SEHNR, FQNEAQ (reference sequence). CDR3 residues: CASSPPGRLARNEQFF. The CDR3 DNA is TGTGCCAGCAGCCCTCCCGGGAGACTAGCAAGGAATGAGCAGTTCTTC.

This clonotype has a count of ten or more. The chain has TRBV7-9 and TRBJ2-1, with a possible D match to TRBD2 (5 bases). The CDR3 totals 12 residues. V gave up 5 bases and J gave up 12 bases, with 14 bases separating them. CDR1 and CDR2 from the germline V gene are SEHNR and FQNEAQ (reference sequence). CDR3 nucleotide sequence: TGTGCCAGCAGCCTAAACGACCGGGGGCAGTTCTTC. Amino acid sequence: CASSLNDRGQFF.

This clonotype has a count of ten or more. This chain connects TRBV7-2 to TRBJ2-5; D not certain. Between the trimmed V and J ends, which lost 2 bases and 8 bases, there was a span of 9 bases. The CDR3 loop spans 12 amino acids. The germline CDR1 and CDR2 sequences are SGHTA and FQGNSA. The CDR3 here is CASSLRSGTQYF. The CDR3 DNA follows: TGTGCCAGCAGCTTACGATCGGGTACCCAGTACTTC.

There are many counts of this clonotype. The chain recombines TRBV28 with TRBJ2-3; D possibly corresponds to TRBD2 (6 bases). CDR1 is MDHEN, CDR2 SYDVKM, per germline. The CDR3 spans 15 residues. Trimming left V 2 bases short and J 2 bases short, with 11 bases between. This CDR3 reads CASSLPASVTDTQYF. As DNA, the CDR3 is TGTGCCAGCAGTTTACCGGCTAGCGTCACAGATACGCAGTATTTT.

The V gene is TRBV7-9, the J gene TRBJ2-3; D remains unclear. CDR3 size: 15 residues. With 1 base removed from V and 1 base from J, the gap between germline ends came to 9 bases. The germline CDR1 and CDR2 sequences are SEHNR and FQNEAQ (reference sequence). CDR3 amino acids: CASSLVLGGTDTQYF. DNA of the CDR3: TGTGCCAGCAGCTTAGTCCTAGGTGGCACAGATACGCAGTATTTT.

This clonotype was counted only a few times. The chain carries TRBV11-2 and TRBJ2-5, with a tentative D call TRBD1 (6 bases). CDR3 length: 15 amino acids. The germline gives CDR1 SGHAT, CDR2 FQNNGV. V was shortened by 4 bases and J by 2 bases, with 14 bases between the two germline ends. The CDR3 is CASSSTGLVQETQYF. In DNA, the CDR3 is TGTGCCAGCAGCTCAACAGGGTTGGTACAAGAGACCCAGTACTTC.

This clonotype has only a few counts. V usage is TRBV20-1 and J usage is TRBJ2-7; weak D call: TRBD2 (6 bases). The germline V gene has CDR1 DFQATT and CDR2 SNEGSKA (reference sequence). The CDR3 contains 12 residues. Deletions cut 4 bases from V and 5 bases from J, with 12 bases between. This chain's CDR3 is CSAIRETDEQYF. CDR3 bases: TGCAGTGCTATCCGGGAGACCGACGAGCAGTACTTC.

The chain recombines TRBV5-4 with TRBJ2-7; the match to TRBD1 covers 7 bases. This CDR3 region has 16 residues. Germline lookup yields CDR1 SGHNT and CDR2 YYREEE (reference sequence). V lost 3 bases, J lost 5 bases, and 14 bases stayed unmatched. The CDR3 is CASSSPRQGNIDEQYF. The CDR3 nucleotides are TGTGCCAGCAGCTCCCCCCGACAGGGTAACATCGACGAGCAGTACTTC.

CDR3 nucleotide sequence: TGTGCCAGCAGCCAAGACCCGGGGGCGCGTGGAAACACCATATATTTT. It codes for CASSQDPGARGNTIYF. This rearrangement joins TRBV3-1 to TRBJ1-3, with D perhaps TRBD1 (6 bases). V was pared by 0 bases and J by 3 bases, with 12 bases between. The germline CDR1 and CDR2 sequences are LGHDT and YNNKEL (reference sequence). The CDR3 sequence is 16 residues long.

This clonotype was seen a few times. The chain combines TRBV5-1 with TRBJ2-1; 7 nucleotides agree with TRBD1. Germline loops: CDR1 SGHRS, CDR2 YFSETQ. The CDR3 length is 15 residues. With V trimmed by 3 bases and J by 5 bases, 8 bases remained unmatched. The CDR3 here is CASSSNRGFNNEQFF. The CDR3 DNA sequence: TGCGCCAGCAGCTCTAACAGGGGATTTAACAATGAGCAGTTCTTC.

V usage is TRBV6-5 and J usage is TRBJ2-3; no firm D call. CDR1 is MNHEY, CDR2 SVGAGI, per germline. V shed 2 bases and J shed 1 base, with 10 bases lying between them. The CDR3 length is 15 residues. CDR3: CASSYGNLRTDTQYF. The CDR3 nucleotides are TGTGCCAGCAGTTACGGGAACTTACGCACAGATACGCAGTATTTT.

This clonotype was seen many times. The V and J genes are TRBV6-5 and TRBJ2-1; 9 bases agree with TRBD2. Trimming at V came to 4 bases and at J to 8 bases, leaving 12 bases not matched to a gene. The CDR3 has 16 residues. The germline gives CDR1 MNHEY, CDR2 SVGAGI. DNA for the CDR3: TGTGCCAGCAGTTCTTTGCGGGAGGGCCGCTTATATGAGCAGTTCTTC. It specifies CASSSLREGRLYEQFF.

The chain employs TRBV9 and TRBJ2-1; 14 bases fit TRBD2. Trimming removed 4 bases from V and 2 bases from J; junction bases left unmatched: 5. The CDR3 has 17 amino acids. Looked up from germline, CDR1 is SGDLS and CDR2 is YYNGEE. CDR3 nucleotide sequence: TGTGCCAGCAGCTTCCGACTAGCGGGGGGGACCTACAATGAGCAGTTCTTC. This sequence encodes CASSFRLAGGTYNEQFF. The variable domain in full, with the rest retrieved from reference TRBV9 and TRBJ2-1, is DSGVTQTPKHLITATGQRVTLRCSPRSGDLSVYWYQQSLDQGLQFLIQYYNGEERAKGNILERFSAQQFPDLHSELNLSSLELGDSALYFCASSFRLAGGTYNEQFFGPGTRLTVL.